The rows below give T cell receptor beta chains drawn from one sample of a study of T cell responses to AZD1222 COVID-19 vaccine. Measured with immunoSEQ multiplex PCR; TCRdb has only the in-frame clones, and not every one. Among tens of thousands of clones listed, over 75% were seen once. This specimen was peripheral blood, taken 28 days after the second AZD1222 dose. Receptor source: an adult who received the AZD1222 COVID-19 vaccine. Both conserved end residues are trimmed from each CDR3. The order of the fields is CDR3 protein, J gene, V gene.

ASSHPLGPQH,TRBJ1-5,TRBV28
ASSEDSWNEAF,TRBJ1-1,TRBV7-9
ARHQGIYEQY,TRBJ2-7,TRBV19
ATSREGRTVQNEQF,TRBJ2-1,TRBV15
ASSQGDTDTQY,TRBJ2-3,TRBV11-3
ASSQDGGTNTGELF,TRBJ2-2,TRBV4-3
ASSDSSYEQY,TRBJ2-7,TRBV19
ASSLNPRADTQY,TRBJ2-3,TRBV7-3
ASSVAWGRNNEKLF,TRBJ1-4,TRBV9
AISDLGIYEQY,TRBJ2-7,TRBV10-3
ASSFNPKLDRGREKLF,TRBJ1-4,TRBV28
AISEHQETQY,TRBJ2-5,TRBV10-3
ASSSDYPNNEQF,TRBJ2-1,TRBV7-6
ASSLTGASLNNEQF,TRBJ2-1,TRBV7-3
ASSELGTGGTYEQY,TRBJ2-7,TRBV25-1
ASSPRPRPNEQY,TRBJ2-7,TRBV27
ASSFPTGGYEQY,TRBJ2-7,TRBV28
ASSPRGTSGSTGELF,TRBJ2-2,TRBV18
ATSDSWGEQF,TRBJ2-1,TRBV24-1
ASSQGVGDEKLF,TRBJ1-4,TRBV4-1
ASSPLEREQF,TRBJ2-1,TRBV7-2
ASRRETGTIMNTEAF,TRBJ1-1,TRBV4-1
ATSRDIEEQF,TRBJ2-1,TRBV15
ASSYRDTYTDTQY,TRBJ2-3,TRBV6-2/TRBV6-3
ASSARNRSEAF,TRBJ1-1,TRBV21-1
ASSYSGLAGSYEQY,TRBJ2-7,TRBV6-2/TRBV6-3
ASSRREAYNEQF,TRBJ2-1,TRBV6-5
ASSPSRGLGYT,TRBJ1-2,TRBV27
ASSRDRTDGYT,TRBJ1-2,TRBV18
ASSQDRQVAYEQY,NA,TRBV14
ASSFFEGSPDTQY,TRBJ2-3,TRBV27
ASSPGLAGNTIY,TRBJ1-3,TRBV18
ASSRGTGNQPQH,TRBJ1-5,TRBV7-2
ASSIVGNSNQPQH,TRBJ1-5,TRBV6-2/TRBV6-3
ASSPGQGFSGANVLT,TRBJ2-6,TRBV7-8
ASSQDPWTSGRGVTYEQY,TRBJ2-7,TRBV3-1/TRBV3-2
ASRNYNGVTAF,TRBJ1-1,TRBV6-5
ASSFGGLAGGGTQY,TRBJ2-5,TRBV7-2
ASSVGTIDEQY,TRBJ2-7,TRBV9
ASSPGAVSYNEQF,TRBJ2-1,TRBV5-1
ASSAGTVAYNEQF,TRBJ2-1,TRBV9
ASSNQFRGSNQPQH,TRBJ1-5,TRBV19
ASSLVQGDYEQY,TRBJ2-7,TRBV5-6
ASGQGLASRGGEQF,TRBJ2-1,TRBV12-5
ASSRGGPGEQY,TRBJ2-7,TRBV6-2/TRBV6-3
ASRSPGLTGWTYGYT,TRBJ1-2,TRBV25-1
ASSIKLWEKLF,TRBJ1-4,TRBV19
ASSLDRGQYEQY,TRBJ2-7,TRBV7-8
ASSSQTSVGGEQF,TRBJ2-1,TRBV27
ASSIDNGQGRNQPQH,TRBJ1-5,TRBV19
SVKFNEKLF,TRBJ1-4,TRBV29-1
ASSQDEVAGATYNEQF,TRBJ2-1,TRBV4-1
ASSSQGTNYGYT,TRBJ1-2,TRBV28
ASSSGQAGELF,TRBJ2-2,TRBV7-3
ASSPGHSYEQY,TRBJ2-7,TRBV5-6
AWSPPGARGNQPQH,TRBJ1-5,TRBV30
ASSLYSPDTQY,TRBJ2-3,TRBV7-9